A selection of T cell receptor beta chains follows, all from one sample in a study of vaccination and CD4 T cells after COVID-19. TCRdb recomputed calls from the PCR reads with MiXCR, one row per CDR3 protein. The sample holds 7,400 or so distinct CDR3 sequences, roughly three fifths seen once. Antigens of these TCRs are unknown. The sample was CD4+ T cells from blood, cultured in vitro. Receptor source: a human donor who had recovered from COVID-19. Each CDR3 is given with its conserved first and last residue. The D gene is left open where the match is weak. Only some rows state a clone size, as once, few, many or a class for expanded clones.

V gene	clone size	CDR3 length	J gene	D gene	CDR3 DNA	CDR3 protein
TRBV24-1	.	18	TRBJ2-7	.	TGTGCCACCAGTGACCCGATGTTCCCCCCGATAATCCTCTACGAGCAGTACTTC	CATSDPMFPPIILYEQYF
TRBV19	few	15	TRBJ1-2	TRBD1	TGTGCCAGTAGTGGCCCGGGACAGGGACACTATGGCTACACCTTC	CASSGPGQGHYGYTF
TRBV21-1	.	19	TRBJ1-2	.	TGTGCCAGCAGCCCCCAAGGGGGACAGGTGAACTTGCGTAACTATGGCTACACCTTC	CASSPQGGQVNLRNYGYTF
TRBV19	.	13	TRBJ1-2	.	TGTGCCAGTAGTATGGCCGGGAACTATGGCTACACCTTC	CASSMAGNYGYTF
TRBV11-2	.	17	TRBJ2-2	TRBD2	TGTGCCAGCAGCCCAGACGGACTAGCGGGGGAGGGCGGGGAGCTGTTTTTT	CASSPDGLAGEGGELFF
TRBV20-1	once	15	TRBJ2-1	.	TGCAGTGTTAAGGTTAAAGGGACTTCGTACAATGAGCAGTTCTTC	CSVKVKGTSYNEQFF
TRBV7-2	.	13	TRBJ1-2	.	TGTGCCAGCAGCACGGACTTTTCCTGGGGCTACACCTTC	CASSTDFSWGYTF
TRBV27	.	16	TRBJ2-3	TRBD1	TGTGCCAGCAGTCGAAAGACAGGGGGGAGGACAGATACGCAGTATTTT	CASSRKTGGRTDTQYF
TRBV7-9	few	15	TRBJ2-1	TRBD2	TGTGCCAGCAGCGCTAGCGGGAGCTCCTACAATGAGCAGTTCTTC	CASSASGSSYNEQFF
TRBV20-1	.	13	TRBJ2-1	.	TGCAGTGCTAGGGTGGGGGGGCGTAATGAGCAGTTCTTC	CSARVGGRNEQFF
TRBV7-3	few	13	TRBJ1-2	.	TGTGCCAGCAGCTTAGGGCGGGGTCTTGGCTACACCTTC	CASSLGRGLGYTF
TRBV20-1	few	12	TRBJ1-2	.	TGCAGTACCTGGGAGGGGCGCGATGGCTACACCTTC	CSTWEGRDGYTF
TRBV7-9	.	17	TRBJ1-6	.	TGTGCCAGCAGCTCGTCCGGGACCCTTAGCGGGGGTTCACCCCTCCACTTT	CASSSSGTLSGGSPLHF
TRBV20-1	.	11	TRBJ1-1	.	TGCAGTGCTAGCCGAAGGGAAGGGGCTTTCTTT	CSASRREGAFF
TRBV19	.	13	TRBJ1-2	.	TGTGCCAGTAGTATACGGGATAACTATGGCTACACCTTC	CASSIRDNYGYTF
TRBV11-2	once	14	TRBJ1-6	.	TGTGCCAGCAGCCACGGACAGTTTCACTCACCCCTCCACTTT	CASSHGQFHSPLHF
TRBV5-5	.	13	TRBJ1-2	.	TGTGCCAGCAGGGGGGACCCGGTTGAGGGCTACACCTTC	CASRGDPVEGYTF
TRBV6-2/TRBV6-3	few	18	TRBJ2-5	TRBD1	TGTGCCAGCAGTTACGGCGAAGGGGGCTGGGGGTACCAAGAGACCCAGTACTTC	CASSYGEGGWGYQETQYF
TRBV6-2/TRBV6-3	.	14	TRBJ1-2	.	TGTGCCAGCAGGTCAGGCTCTATTAACTATGGCTACACCTTC	CASRSGSINYGYTF
TRBV20-1	.	14	TRBJ2-3	TRBD2	TGCAGTGCCGACCGGGACTACAGCACAGATACGCAGTATTTT	CSADRDYSTDTQYF
TRBV6-2/TRBV6-3	few	14	TRBJ2-7	.	TGTGCCAGCAGTCCCCCACTCGTTACCGGGGAGCAGTACTTC	CASSPPLVTGEQYF
TRBV5-6	.	13	TRBJ1-2	.	TGTGCCAGCAGCCGTCAAGTGTTCGTTGGCTACACCTTC	CASSRQVFVGYTF
TRBV5-8	.	14	TRBJ1-5	.	TGTGCCAGCAGCTCGGGGTTCCCCAATCAGCCCCAGCATTTT	CASSSGFPNQPQHF
TRBV27	medium-sized	14	TRBJ1-1	.	TGTGCCAGCAGTTTATTTGGGACAAACACTGAAGCTTTCTTT	CASSLFGTNTEAFF
TRBV2	.	13	TRBJ2-5	.	TGTGCCAGCACGTCGGGGTTAGGAGAGACCCAGTACTTC	CASTSGLGETQYF